This paragraph covers one T cell receptor beta chain sequence. Its antigen remains undetermined. No quality values exist for individual bases; no much larger clone is one base distant. Because repertoires were sampled repeatedly during chemoradiotherapy, clonal expansion in the tumor microenvironment could be followed. This sample was taken from a study of chemoradiotherapy in HPV16-positive cancers (dated by TCRdb to the early 2020s). Broadly, across the study: Functional T-cell assays on cells from two HPV16-positive patients defined candidate HPV-specific T-cell clones and common TCR motifs. Whether T-cell immunity against the HPV oncoproteins E6 and E7 changes during chemoradiotherapy and whether survival is affected by this immunity were examined in the study. The candidate HPV-specific TCRs and motifs were subsequently tracked in TCR repertoires obtained from some 80 patients with HPV-related cancers.

There are 15 amino acids in the CDR3, from cysteine to phenylalanine inclusive. CDR3 DNA only is kept here, 45 bases in frame from base 1. CDR1 and CDR2, per the germline V gene (reference sequence), are MNHNY and SVGAGI. Germline trimming: 6 bases from V, 3 bases from J; junction bases outside gene matches: 7. Overall results and qualifications from the work: Among HPV16-positive patients, expansion of HPV-responsive T cells during chemoradiotherapy was associated with better recurrence-free survival. The functional definition of HPV-specific T cells was derived from only a couple of HPV16-positive patients, and the survival association was reported for HPV16-positive patients. Expansion of candidate HPV-specific clones and E7-related TCR motifs was observed in the tumor microenvironment during treatment, whereas no such expansion was observed for non-HPV-specific T cells.

Libraries were built with the immunoSEQ multiplex PCR assay. Drawn from immuneACCESS, this table holds only the in-frame rearrangements with V and J called that TCRdb kept. Clones are partly lost; checked studies trace under half to an unresolved V gene and leave the rest unexplained. This sample is represented by around 5,800 clones; 85% to 90% of them were singletons. The ten largest clones take up around 2.4% of the sample. This chain is built from TRBV6-6 and TRBJ2-7, with 11 middle bases fitting TRBD1. This specimen was tumor tissue, taken from a patient who underwent chemoradiotherapy. The sequence was collected from a human donor with HPV-associated anogenital cancer. For the CDR3, the sequence is CASRDRDRGSYEQYF. In nucleotides, the sequence is TGTGCCAGCAGAGACCGGGACAGGGGGAGCTACGAGCAGTACTTC.